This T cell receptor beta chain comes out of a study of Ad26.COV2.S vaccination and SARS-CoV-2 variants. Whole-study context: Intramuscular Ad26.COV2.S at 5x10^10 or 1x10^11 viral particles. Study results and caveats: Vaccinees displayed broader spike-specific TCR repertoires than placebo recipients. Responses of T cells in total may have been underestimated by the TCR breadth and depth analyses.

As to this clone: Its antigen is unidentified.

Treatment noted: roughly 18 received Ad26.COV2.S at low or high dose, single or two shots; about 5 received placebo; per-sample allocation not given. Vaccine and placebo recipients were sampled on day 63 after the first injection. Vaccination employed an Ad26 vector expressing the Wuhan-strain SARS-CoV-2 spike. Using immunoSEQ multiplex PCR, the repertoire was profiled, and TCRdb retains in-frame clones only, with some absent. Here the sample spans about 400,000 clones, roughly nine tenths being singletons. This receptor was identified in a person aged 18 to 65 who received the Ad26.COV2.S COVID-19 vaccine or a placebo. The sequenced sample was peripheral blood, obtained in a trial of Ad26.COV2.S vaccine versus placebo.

CDR3 amino acids: CASSQAGFYEQYF. CDR3 coding DNA: TGTGCCAGCAGCCAAGCGGGGTTTTACGAGCAGTACTTC. The chain employs TRBV4-2 and TRBJ2-7; perhaps TRBD2 as D (5 bases). The CDR3 covers 13 residues. V dropped 1 base and J dropped 4 bases, with 8 bases sitting between them. CDR1 is LGHNA and CDR2 is YNFKEQ in the germline V gene.